A selection of T cell receptor beta chains follows, all from one sample in a study of blood T cell repertoires in COVID-19. Clones were sequenced by immunoSEQ multiplex PCR, and TCRdb holds only the in-frame ones, with some missing. The table lists about 200,000 clones, approximately 90% of them singletons. Sequencing used peripheral blood. Receptor source: a man aged 45 to 65 with acute or convalescent COVID-19. CDR3s include the opening cysteine and the closing phenylalanine or tryptophan. A D gene is named only where the DNA matches it firmly. Rows give clone size only sometimes, using once, few, many, or a class for an expanded clone.

clone size,D gene,V gene,J gene,CDR3 protein,CDR3 DNA
NA,TRBD2,TRBV6-2/TRBV6-3,TRBJ2-5,CASSTRLAGGPYQETQYF,TGTGCCAGCAGTACTAGACTAGCGGGGGGGCCGTACCAAGAGACCCAGTACTTC
once,TRBD1,TRBV10-3,TRBJ2-5,CAISGQGAQETQYF,TGTGCCATCAGTGGGCAGGGGGCACAAGAGACCCAGTACTTC
NA,NA,TRBV5-1,TRBJ2-1,CASRVPPNEQFF,TGCGCCAGCCGGGTTCCCCCGAATGAGCAGTTCTTC
NA,NA,TRBV15,TRBJ2-3,CATSTQVTDTQYF,TGTGCCACCAGCACACAGGTCACAGATACGCAGTATTTT
NA,TRBD2,TRBV10-3,TRBJ2-1,CAMLAGDGNEQFF,TGTGCCATGTTAGCGGGAGACGGCAATGAGCAGTTCTTC
NA,NA,TRBV10-1,TRBJ2-1,CASSGHNEQFF,TGCGCCAGCTCTGGGCACAATGAGCAGTTCTTC
NA,TRBD1,TRBV27,TRBJ2-1,CASRGTGDLYNEQFF,TGTGCCAGCAGAGGGACAGGGGACTTATACAATGAGCAGTTCTTC
NA,NA,TRBV3-1/TRBV3-2,TRBJ1-2,CASSQVQGLYGYTF,TGTGCCAGCAGCCAAGTGCAGGGGCTCTATGGCTACACCTTC
NA,NA,TRBV7-8,TRBJ2-1,CASSLDTGVGGNEQFF,TGTGCCAGCAGCTTAGATACAGGGGTGGGAGGCAATGAGCAGTTCTTC
few,NA,TRBV5-6,TRBJ2-7,CASSLFPPGQSYEQYF,TGTGCCAGCAGCTTGTTCCCCCCGGGACAAAGCTACGAGCAGTACTTC
NA,NA,TRBV18,TRBJ1-3,CASSPSGQGTGNTIYF,TGTGCCAGCTCACCCTCCGGGCAGGGGACTGGAAACACCATATATTTT
NA,NA,TRBV18,TRBJ2-5,CASSLEGDQYF,TGTGCCAGCTCCCTAGAGGGGGACCAGTACTTC
NA,TRBD1,TRBV5-5,TRBJ1-4,CASSLAGGTGGEKLFF,TGTGCCAGCAGCTTGGCTGGAGGGACAGGGGGCGAAAAACTGTTTTTT
NA,NA,TRBV19,TRBJ2-6,CATSDTPLSGANVLTF,TGTGCCACCTCGGACACACCCCTCTCTGGGGCCAACGTCCTGACTTTC
few,NA,TRBV7-8,TRBJ1-5,CASSGGSGVWSNQPQHF,TGTGCCAGCAGCGGGGGTTCAGGGGTTTGGAGCAATCAGCCCCAGCATTTT
NA,TRBD2,TRBV6-1,TRBJ2-1,CASSGGRGSSYNEQFF,TGTGCCAGCAGTGGGGGTCGCGGGAGCTCCTACAATGAGCAGTTCTTC
NA,TRBD2,TRBV9,TRBJ2-1,CASSPPSGGSYNEQFF,TGTGCCAGCAGCCCCCCAAGCGGGGGATCCTACAATGAGCAGTTCTTC
once,NA,TRBV7-2,TRBJ1-5,CASSTYQGSNQPQHF,TGTGCCAGCAGCACGTATCAGGGTAGCAATCAGCCCCAGCATTTT
NA,NA,TRBV3-1/TRBV3-2,TRBJ2-7,CASSQESSSYEQYF,TGTGCCAGCAGCCAAGAGAGCTCCTCCTACGAGCAGTACTTC
NA,NA,TRBV5-4,TRBJ1-3,CASSFPQPAGSGNTIYF,TGTGCCAGCAGCTTCCCACAACCGGCGGGCTCTGGAAACACCATATATTTT
NA,NA,TRBV18,TRBJ2-6,CASSPTGVSGANVLTF,TGTGCCAGCTCACCAACGGGGGTCTCTGGGGCCAACGTCCTGACTTTC
NA,NA,TRBV4-3,TRBJ1-1,CASGLQRNTEAFF,TGCGCCAGCGGGTTACAGAGGAACACTGAAGCTTTCTTT
few,NA,TRBV19,TRBJ2-7,CASSTDYPDYEQYF,TGTGCCAGTAGTACGGACTACCCTGACTACGAGCAGTACTTC
NA,NA,TRBV28,TRBJ1-1,CASRLGGTYTEAFF,TGTGCCAGCAGGTTAGGAGGGACTTACACTGAAGCTTTCTTT
NA,NA,TRBV12-5,TRBJ1-1,CASGLASGTEAFF,TGTGCTAGTGGTTTGGCCTCGGGGACTGAAGCTTTCTTT
NA,NA,TRBV27,TRBJ1-6,CARTNRQNNSPLHF,TGTGCCAGAACCAACAGACAGAATAATTCACCCCTCCACTTT
NA,NA,TRBV18,TRBJ1-3,CASSPRAGDASGNTIYF,TGTGCCAGCTCACCACGGGCAGGGGACGCCTCTGGAAACACCATATATTTT
NA,NA,TRBV19,TRBJ1-5,CASSIGPINQPQHF,TGTGCCAGTAGTATTGGTCCTATCAATCAGCCCCAGCATTTT
NA,TRBD2,TRBV5-5,TRBJ2-5,CASSFLLAGIEETQYF,TGTGCCAGCAGCTTCCTACTAGCGGGAATAGAAGAGACCCAGTACTTC
NA,NA,TRBV10-3,TRBJ2-3,CAISEAQGLDTQYF,TGTGCCATCAGTGAGGCACAGGGTTTAGATACGCAGTATTTT
NA,TRBD2,TRBV6-5,TRBJ2-3,CASSYPPGGVDTQYF,TGTGCCAGCAGTTACCCCCCGGGGGGGGTAGATACGCAGTATTTT
NA,NA,TRBV7-2,TRBJ2-3,CASILSGWSDTQYF,TGTGCCAGCATCCTTTCAGGGTGGTCCGATACGCAGTATTTT